These 23 T cell receptor beta chains originate from one sample sequenced in a study of T cell changes during pregnancy in multiple sclerosis. Using immunoSEQ multiplex PCR, the repertoire was profiled, and TCRdb retains in-frame clones only, with some absent. The table lists over 45,000 clones, 92% of them singletons. This material consisted of CD4+ T cells from peripheral blood mononuclear cells, taken after pregnancy. The source of these receptors is a female donor with multiple sclerosis, enrolled in a pregnancy study.

V is TRBV7-2 and J is TRBJ2-3, with 12 positions matching TRBD2. Germline V lookup: CDR1 SGHTA, CDR2 FQGNSA. This CDR3 is built from 19 residues. V was clipped by 2 bases and J by 0 bases; unmatched bases: 9. The CDR3 bases are TGTGCCAGCAGCTTATTCGGGACTAGCGGGTCTCCTAGCACAGATACGCAGTATTTT. Its protein product is CASSLFGTSGSPSTDTQYF.

This chain links TRBV7-8 with TRBJ2-1; 7 bases match TRBD1. The V and J ends lost 2 bases and 9 bases, in that order; junction bases with no gene match: 13. The CDR3 length is 16 residues. CDR1 and CDR2 from the germline V gene are SGHVS and FQNEAQ. The CDR3 here is CASSLLGNRGGLEQFF. CDR3 sequence (DNA): TGTGCCAGCAGCTTATTGGGAAACAGGGGTGGACTTGAGCAGTTCTTC.

J is TRBJ2-1 and V is TRBV9, with TRBD2 matching over 10 bases. This CDR3 comprises 17 residues. The germline V gene encodes CDR1 SGDLS and CDR2 YYNGEE. V trimming: 3 bases; J trimming: 0 bases; junction bases outside the gene matches: 6. The chain's CDR3 is CASSARTSGSSYNEQFF. The CDR3 DNA reads as TGTGCCAGCAGCGCTCGGACTAGCGGAAGCTCCTACAATGAGCAGTTCTTC.

The chain joins TRBV6-5 to TRBJ2-7; 10 bases map to TRBD2. The CDR3 is made up of 15 amino acids. With V trimmed by 0 bases and J by 6 bases, 5 bases remained unmatched. Germline V gene lookup returns CDR1 MNHEY and CDR2 SVGAGI. CDR3 sequence: CASSYSGLAGVEQYF. The DNA of the CDR3 is TGTGCCAGCAGTTACTCTGGGCTAGCGGGAGTCGAGCAGTACTTC.

This chain connects TRBV18 to TRBJ2-3, with 8 bases lining up with TRBD1. The CDR3 totals 17 residues. The V gene end was trimmed by 3 bases and the J gene end by 0 bases; junction bases not matched to a gene: 8. Germline V gene lookup returns CDR1 KGHSH and CDR2 LQKENI. CDR3 loop: CASSPFPGQVSTDTQYF. The CDR3 coding sequence is TGTGCCAGCTCACCTTTTCCGGGACAGGTTAGCACAGATACGCAGTATTTT. The full variable domain, rest sourced from reference TRBV18 and TRBJ2-3, is NAGVMQNPRHLVRRRGQEARLRCSPMKGHSHVYWYRQLPEEGLKFMVYLQKENIIDESGMPKERFSAEFPKEGPSILRIQQVVRGDSAAYFCASSPFPGQVSTDTQYFGPGTRLTVL.

The rearrangement uses TRBV29-1 and TRBJ2-4, with D maybe TRBD1 (6 bases). This CDR3 has 12 residues. V was shortened by 6 bases and J by 3 bases, with 9 bases between the two germline ends. Germline CDR1 reads SQVTM; CDR2 reads ANQGSEA. CDR3 in amino acids: CSVRDNKNIQYF. The CDR3 coding sequence is TGCAGCGTCCGGGACAACAAAAACATTCAGTACTTC.

This chain links TRBV11-3 with TRBJ2-3, with a possible D match to TRBD1 (6 bases). Germline values: CDR1 SGHNT, CDR2 YENEEA. V dropped 11 bases and J dropped 4 bases, with 19 bases sitting between them. There are 14 residues in the CDR3. CDR3 sequence reads: CAVRDQGKPDTQYF. The CDR3 DNA reads TGTGCCGTACGAGACCAGGGGAAACCAGATACGCAGTATTTT.

V is TRBV6-6 and J is TRBJ1-2; 7 nucleotides line up with TRBD1. The CDR3 runs 14 residues. Germline values: CDR1 MNHNY, CDR2 SVGAGI (reference sequence). The V and J ends lost 7 bases and 8 bases, in that order; junction bases with no gene match: 13. CDR3 DNA: TGTGCCAGCACTAAACCGACAGGGCGGCAGGGCTACACCTTC. This gives the protein CASTKPTGRQGYTF.

The chain recombines TRBV19 with TRBJ2-7; 8 nucleotides align to TRBD1. CDR1 and CDR2 from the germline V gene are LNHDA and SQIVND (reference sequence). The CDR3 has 14 residues. The ends lost 3 bases at V and 3 bases at J; junction bases unmatched: 4. CDR3 DNA sequence: TGTGCCAGTAGTATCACAGGGGGTGACTACGAGCAGTACTTC. The encoded protein is CASSITGGDYEQYF.

V is TRBV2 and J is TRBJ2-7, with TRBD2 identical over 8 bases. Looked up from germline, CDR1 is SNHLY and CDR2 is FYNNEI. CDR3 length: 13 residues. V shed 5 bases and J 6 bases; nucleotides not matched to a gene: 6. CDR3 DNA: TGTGCCAGCAGTCCGGGACTAGGGGCCGAGCAGTACTTC. It yields the protein CASSPGLGAEQYF.

As to this clone: A junction boundary mismatches the germline segment, possibly from a read error. V is TRBV7-7 and J is TRBJ2-5; D is possibly TRBD1 (6 bases). The CDR3 runs 14 residues. Germline V gene lookup returns CDR1 SSHAT and CDR2 FNYEAQ (reference sequence). This CDR3 reads CASSFTGLGETQYF. Written as DNA, the CDR3 is TGTGCTAGCAGCTTTACAGGGTTGGGGGAGACCCAGTACTTC.

The rearrangement joins TRBV11-2 to TRBJ2-5; 7 nucleotides line up with TRBD1. The CDR3 loop spans 14 amino acids. The germline V gene has CDR1 SGHAT and CDR2 FQNNGV. J lost 5 bases, V lost 5 bases, and 8 bases had no gene match. Here the CDR3 reads CASSPQRQGETQYF. The CDR3 nucleotides are TGTGCCAGCAGCCCGCAAAGACAGGGCGAGACCCAGTACTTC.

Points on this clone: One junction end does not reproduce the germline sequence, and a read error may be involved. Here the CDR3 reads CASSPGQGVEETQYF. As DNA, the CDR3 is TGTGCTAGCAGCCCCGGACAGGGGGTGGAGGAGACCCAGTACTTC. This chain connects TRBV7-7 to TRBJ2-5, with 10 bases lining up with TRBD1. Germline CDR1 is SSHAT and CDR2 is FNYEAQ (reference sequence). The CDR3 contains 15 residues.

The genes are TRBV7-2 and TRBJ2-5; D might be TRBD2 (6 bases). The germline gives CDR1 SGHTA, CDR2 FQGNSA. Trimming shortened V by 5 bases and J by 4 bases, and 17 bases separated the two germline ends. The CDR3 consists of 15 residues. The CDR3 DNA sequence: TGTGCCAGCAGCCCAACGGGGGATAGGGTAGAGACCCAGTACTTC. Its translation is CASSPTGDRVETQYF. The full variable domain, with the rest looked up from reference TRBV7-2 and TRBJ2-5, is GAGVSQSPSNKVTEKGKDVELRCDPISGHTALYWYRQSLGQGLEFLIYFQGNSAPDKSGLPSDRFSAERTGGSVSTLTIQRTQQEDSAVYLCASSPTGDRVETQYFGPGTRLLVL.

The V call is TRBV27, the J call TRBJ2-1; weak D call: TRBD2 (6 bases). The CDR3 length is 14 residues. V gave up 3 bases and J gave up 4 bases, with 10 bases separating them. Germline V lookup: CDR1 MNHEY, CDR2 SMNVEV (reference sequence). The CDR3 is CASSFTGRYNEQFF. The CDR3, as DNA: TGTGCCAGCAGTTTTACGGGGAGGTACAATGAGCAGTTCTTC.

V usage is TRBV28 and J usage is TRBJ2-7; 13 bases align to TRBD2. Germline CDR1 MDHEN, CDR2 SYDVKM. This CDR3 has 16 residues. V was pared by 4 bases and J by 2 bases, with 5 bases of the junction left unmatched. The CDR3 here is CASSSTTSGRAYEQYF. DNA of the CDR3: TGTGCCAGCAGTTCCACCACTAGCGGGAGGGCCTACGAGCAGTACTTC.

The chain combines TRBV19 with TRBJ2-2, with 13 bases lining up with TRBD2. The J segment lost 3 bases and the V segment lost 4 bases, leaving 2 bases of the junction unmatched. This CDR3 has 16 amino acids. Germline V gene data show CDR1 as LNHDA and CDR2 as SQIVND (reference sequence). CDR3 sequence (DNA): TGTGCCAGTAGTAAGACTAGCGGGAGGTACACCGGGGAGCTGTTTTTT. Its protein is CASSKTSGRYTGELFF. The full variable domain, with the rest looked up from reference TRBV19 and TRBJ2-2, is DGGITQSPKYLFRKEGQNVTLSCEQNLNHDAMYWYRQDPGQGLRLIYYSQIVNDFQKGDIAEGYSVSREKKESFPLTVTSAQKNPTAFYLCASSKTSGRYTGELFFGEGSRLTVL.

This clone showed up just once. The chain combines TRBV4-3 with TRBJ1-6; the D gene is possibly TRBD1 (5 bases). This CDR3 is 14 amino acids long. Germline loops: CDR1 LGHNA, CDR2 YSLEER. V lost 0 bases and J lost 9, with 9 bases in between. The CDR3 region is CASSQEPTASPLHF. DNA of the CDR3: TGCGCCAGCAGCCAAGAGCCGACAGCTTCACCCCTCCACTTT.

This clone was observed a handful of times. The rearrangement uses TRBV9 and TRBJ2-5, with 11 bases matching TRBD2. CDR3 length equals 15 residues. V lost 2 bases and J lost 2; bases outside the gene matches: 2. Germline-derived CDR1 and CDR2 are SGDLS and YYNGEE. CDR3 nucleotides: TGTGCCAGCAGCGTGACTAGCGGGGTACAAGAGACCCAGTACTTC. This encodes CASSVTSGVQETQYF.

The chain couples TRBV6-1 to TRBJ2-5; tentatively, D is TRBD1 (5 bases). Judging by the DNA end, TRBJ2-7 fits better; the J call may be wrong. This CDR3 comprises 14 residues. The germline gives CDR1 MNHNS, CDR2 SASEGT. The CDR3 DNA follows: TGTGCCAGCAGTGAAGAGGGGCCGACCTACGAGCAGTACTTC. Protein: CASSEEGPTYEQYF.

This chain connects TRBV19 to TRBJ2-2; TRBD1 agrees at 7 bases. The germline V gene has CDR1 LNHDA and CDR2 SQIVND (reference sequence). The CDR3 is made up of 18 amino acids. V shed 2 bases and J 0 bases; nucleotides not matched to a gene: 9. CDR3 in DNA: TGTGCCAGTAGTATAAAAGGTGCCGGGACAGCGAACACCGGGGAGCTGTTTTTT. It yields the protein CASSIKGAGTANTGELFF.

The genes are TRBV7-2 and TRBJ1-2; maybe TRBD1 (5 bases). The ends were cut back, 7 bases at V and 5 bases at J, with 20 bases in the middle. Germline values: CDR1 SGHTA, CDR2 FQGNSA. The CDR3 sequence is 15 residues long. DNA for the CDR3: TGTGCCAGCACCTCCCCTGGGCGCGCAGGGTATGGCTACACCTTC. Its translation is CASTSPGRAGYGYTF. Based on the CDR3 plus reference TRBV7-2 and TRBJ1-2, the full variable domain is GAGVSQSPSNKVTEKGKDVELRCDPISGHTALYWYRQSLGQGLEFLIYFQGNSAPDKSGLPSDRFSAERTGGSVSTLTIQRTQQEDSAVYLCASTSPGRAGYGYTFGSGTRLTVV.

The table lists this clone with a count of one. J is TRBJ1-6 and V is TRBV2; 7 bases line up with TRBD1. Trimming at V came to 8 bases and at J to 1 base, leaving 5 bases not matched to a gene. This CDR3 spans 15 amino acids. Per the germline V gene, CDR1 is SNHLY and CDR2 is FYNNEI. Written as DNA, the CDR3 is TGTGCCAGCTCCCCAGGGGGGTCCTATAATTCACCCCTCCACTTT. Its translation: CASSPGGSYNSPLHF.